This T cell receptor beta chain was identified during a study of PD-L1 blockade in urothelial cancer. Looking at the study overall: Male sex and bladder-origin urothelial cancer were recorded for twenty-five of 29 patients. From 0 to 3 prior chemotherapy regimens had been given to the patients.

Of note for this clone: The antigen is unknown.

Profiling relied on immunoSEQ multiplex PCR, and the TCRdb table lists in-frame clones only, not all of them. Seen here are about 110,000 clones, over 75% observed once, and the top ten hold 2.4%. This CDR3 region has 13 residues. The V segment lost 5 bases and the J segment 6 bases; nucleotides outside the gene matches: 8. Germline V gene data show CDR1 as SGHRS and CDR2 as YFSETQ. Whole-study results and caveats: Pretreatment TCR clonality in blood, when below the median, was predictive of better survival. When measured at 3 weeks, tumor-associated blood clones expanded more in durable-benefit patients.

Sample: PBMCs, taken around atezolizumab (anti-PD-L1) treatment. The V gene is TRBV5-1, the J gene TRBJ2-7; 7 nucleotides line up with TRBD1. This clonotype was obtained from a man in his fifties or sixties with urothelial cancer. CDR3 region: CASSSTQGFEQYF. The CDR3 DNA reads as TGCGCCAGCAGTTCAACACAGGGGTTCGAGCAGTACTTC.